This entry concerns a single T cell receptor (beta chain). Its target is not known. The data belong to a study of T cell responses to AZD1222 COVID-19 vaccine. Germline assignment: CDR1 SEHNR and CDR2 FQNEAQ (reference sequence). The CDR3 has 13 amino acids. Trimming left V 5 bases short and J 8 bases short, with 15 bases between. Study outcomes and limitations: As reported, nearly half of all spike-specific TCRs target variant regions that are unmutated. Vaccination with two AZD1222 doses was followed by a rise in Spike-specific TCR breadth and depth. It was only after the peak T cell response that any repertoires were sampled. In a largely white British group with more females than males, clonal diversity was possibly underestimated.

Here immunoSEQ multiplex PCR was the method, and the copy in TCRdb shows in-frame clones only, minus some. The sample holds over 150,000 clones, over 85% seen once. This sample comprised peripheral blood, obtained on day 0 of AZD1222 vaccination. This clonotype originated in an adult in good health. V and J are TRBV7-9 and TRBJ1-2; D might be TRBD1 (5 bases). DNA of the CDR3: TGTGCCAGCAGCCCCGAGTGGGGCGGCGGCTACACCTTC. Encoded protein: CASSPEWGGGYTF.